This TCR beta chain was found in a study of human T cells and chemical hapten exposure. General study findings and limits: Controls had significantly fewer large CDR3 similarity clusters than were formed by expanded TCRs.

This clonotype was observed a handful of times. Antigen specificity is unknown. Trimming removed 2 bases from V and 2 bases from J; junction bases left unmatched: 6. CDR3 length: 16 amino acids. Germline lookup yields CDR1 SNHLY and CDR2 FYNNEI. TCRdb fed the RACE reads into MiXCR, producing one record per CDR3 protein. The sample shows roughly 380,000 distinct CDR3 sequences, around 5.5% of them seen only once. Time point reported: pre-sensitization, week 0. Treatment noted: therapeutic diphenylcyclopropenone sensitization with weekly scalp DPC. Sequencing used whole blood, obtained in connection with sensitization to the hapten diphenylcyclopropenone (DPC). This TCR was sampled from a woman aged 45-65 years with alopecia areata. Some clones in this sample may be carry-over from other donors' samples. The rearrangement joins TRBV2 to TRBJ2-3, with TRBD2 matching over 8 bases. This chain's CDR3 is CASSESPGLVTDTQYF. The CDR3 DNA reads TGTGCCAGCAGTGAATCTCCGGGACTAGTCACAGATACGCAGTATTTT. The variable domain in full, with the rest retrieved from reference TRBV2 and TRBJ2-3, is EPEVTQTPSHQVTQMGQEVILRCVPISNHLYFYWYRQILGQKVEFLVSFYNNEISEKSEIFDDQFSVERPDGSNFTLKIRSTKLEDSAMYFCASSESPGLVTDTQYFGPGTRLTVL.